The source of this T cell receptor (beta chain) is a study of blood T cells in healthy people across ages. Study-wide points: Among long-lived donors, naive CD4+ cells were more numerous and diversity higher than in aged donors. Diversity figures based on one million T cells were deemed too low.

Each sample yielded at least 5.5 micrograms of PBMC total RNA. Comment on this clonotype: What it recognizes is unknown.

There are 21 residues in the CDR3. Germline CDR1 reads SQVTM; CDR2 reads ANQGSEA. Combining a sample-barcoded 5' primer with a J-beta primer mix, a second PCR ran for 7 to 11 cycles. From the 5' RACE reads, TCRdb called clonotypes with MiXCR, one entry per CDR3 protein. The repertoire holds 700,000 to 900,000 distinct CDR3 sequences, about 48% seen once, with approximately 40% in the top ten. The receptor was isolated from a man aged 80 or over in good health. This chain connects TRBV29-1 to TRBJ2-1, with 11 bases identical to TRBD2. The DNA end is a closer match to TRBJ2-7, so the J assignment may be wrong. The sequenced sample was blood. Here the CDR3 reads CSVHRTGRPGLAVSSYNEQYF. The CDR3 nucleotides read TGCAGCGTACACCGAACGGGACGGCCGGGACTAGCGGTTAGCTCCTACAATGAGCAGTACTTC.